These 27 T cell receptor beta chains share one sample of origin, sequenced in a study of siplizumab effects on memory and regulatory T cells. The protocol was immunoSEQ multiplex PCR, while the TCRdb copy is restricted to in-frame clones and leaves out a portion. This sample has roughly 60,000 clones, with just over 90% found just once. Material: CD8+ T cells sorted from blood. The receptor source for this set is a human donor in good health.

This clone was picked up one time. This chain links TRBV19 with TRBJ1-2; D ambiguous. Germline CDR1 is LNHDA and CDR2 is SQIVND (reference sequence). The CDR3 has 11 residues. Between the trimmed V and J ends, which lost 4 bases and 9 bases, there was a span of 9 bases. This CDR3 is CASSTWASYTF. The DNA for the CDR3 is TGTGCCAGTAGTACTTGGGCGAGCTACACCTTC.

This sequence joins TRBV11-3 and TRBJ2-3; 12 bases fit TRBD2. Germline lookup yields CDR1 SGHNT and CDR2 YENEEA. CDR3 length equals 16 residues. The V gene end was trimmed by 4 bases and the J gene end by 3 bases; junction bases not matched to a gene: 5. The CDR3 here is CASSSRLAGETDTQYF. The CDR3, as DNA: TGTGCCAGCAGCTCCCGACTAGCGGGAGAGACAGATACGCAGTATTTT.

The V gene is TRBV9, the J gene TRBJ1-3; D gene ambiguous. The CDR3 is 14 amino acids. The germline V gene has CDR1 SGDLS and CDR2 YYNGEE. Deletions cut 0 bases from V and 0 bases from J, with 4 bases between. As DNA, the CDR3 is TGTGCCAGCAGCGTAGAGGGCTCTGGAAACACCATATATTTT. It yields the protein CASSVEGSGNTIYF.

This clone came up once. J is TRBJ2-3 and V is TRBV27; the D is unclear. Germline CDR1 is MNHEY and CDR2 is SMNVEV (reference sequence). V was cut by 0 bases and J by 4 bases, with 14 bases left in between. CDR3 size: 16 residues. The CDR3 sequence is CASSLSLSAPPDTQYF. Here the CDR3 DNA reads TGTGCCAGCAGTTTATCCCTTTCTGCCCCACCAGATACGCAGTATTTT.

The rearrangement uses TRBV2 and TRBJ2-4, with 9 bases lining up with TRBD2. The germline CDR1 and CDR2 sequences are SNHLY and FYNNEI. CDR3 size: 18 residues. Trimming removed 2 bases from V and 3 bases from J; junction bases left unmatched: 11. CDR3 sequence reads: CASSETMGSGRGKNIQYF. CDR3 DNA: TGTGCCAGCAGTGAAACAATGGGTAGCGGGAGAGGCAAAAACATTCAGTACTTC.

This rearrangement joins TRBV30 to TRBJ1-4, with D tentatively TRBD1 (5 bases). V was cut by 7 bases and J by 8 bases, with 14 bases left in between. The CDR3 spans 12 residues. CDR1 and CDR2 from the germline V gene are GTSNPN and SVGIG (reference sequence). The DNA for the CDR3 is TGTGCCTCCGGGACGAAGTTGGAAAAACTGTTTTTT. The encoded protein is CASGTKLEKLFF.

The chain recombines TRBV27 with TRBJ1-5, with D hard to call. The V and J ends lost 5 bases and 9 bases respectively, with 20 bases between them. Germline CDR1 MNHEY, CDR2 SMNVEV (reference sequence). The CDR3 has 15 residues. This CDR3 reads CASSTAGETFRPQHF. The CDR3 nucleotides read TGTGCCAGCAGTACGGCCGGGGAAACTTTCCGGCCCCAGCATTTT.

J is TRBJ2-7 and V is TRBV13; D is ambiguous. This CDR3 region has 15 residues. Between the trimmed V and J ends, which lost 1 base and 3 bases, there was a span of 13 bases. The V gene's germline CDR1 is PRHDT and CDR2 FYEKMQ (reference sequence). The CDR3 is CASSLEVDGDYEQYF. CDR3 DNA: TGTGCCAGCAGCTTAGAGGTGGACGGAGACTACGAGCAGTACTTC.

A few counts support this clone. The V and J genes are TRBV9 and TRBJ2-3; TRBD2 matches 14 bases. The CDR3 runs to 16 residues. The ends lost 3 bases at V and 4 bases at J; junction bases unmatched: 4. Looked up from germline, CDR1 is SGDLS and CDR2 is YYNGEE. CDR3 region: CASSAGTSGSADTQYF. CDR3 DNA sequence: TGTGCCAGCAGCGCCGGGACTAGCGGGAGTGCAGATACGCAGTATTTT.

The chain combines TRBV11-2 with TRBJ2-7, with no clear D. The CDR3 is 14 amino acids. Trimming removed 1 base from V and 0 bases from J, with 7 bases in between. Germline-derived CDR1 and CDR2 are SGHAT and FQNNGV. The chain's CDR3 is CASSLGPSSYEQYF. The CDR3, as DNA: TGTGCCAGCAGCTTAGGCCCAAGCTCCTACGAGCAGTACTTC.

In nucleotides, the CDR3 is TGTGCCAGCAGTTACTCGGACAGGAGCAGCGGCTACACCTTC. Protein sequence: CASSYSDRSSGYTF. The rearrangement joins TRBV6-5 to TRBJ1-2, with 7 bases lining up with TRBD1. The CDR3 totals 14 residues. Germline CDR1 is MNHEY and CDR2 is SVGAGI. V shed 0 bases and J 8 bases; nucleotides not matched to a gene: 6.

The chain uses TRBV5-1 and TRBJ2-7, with 11 bases aligning to TRBD2. With V trimmed by 5 bases and J by 2 bases, 3 bases remained unmatched. This CDR3 spans 14 amino acids. Germline CDR1 SGHRS, CDR2 YFSETQ. CDR3 coding DNA: TGCGCCAGCAGTAGTAGCGGGAGGGCCTACGAGCAGTACTTC. It encodes CASSSSGRAYEQYF.

The chain is built from TRBV9 and TRBJ1-2; 7 bases line up with TRBD1. J was trimmed by 6 bases and V by 7 bases; bases with no gene match: 6. The CDR3 contains 12 residues. Germline CDR1 is SGDLS and CDR2 is YYNGEE. CDR3 region: CASFGTAHGYTF. The CDR3 DNA sequence: TGTGCCAGCTTCGGGACAGCCCATGGCTACACCTTC.

The chain couples TRBV7-8 to TRBJ2-7; D call uncertain. Germline V gene lookup returns CDR1 SGHVS and CDR2 FQNEAQ. Deletions cut 10 bases from V and 2 bases from J, with 12 bases between. This CDR3 has 12 amino acids. The DNA for the CDR3 is TGTGCCACCCTTAGAACCCCCTACGAGCAGTACTTC. Its protein product is CATLRTPYEQYF.

The V gene is TRBV25-1, the J gene TRBJ2-7; 14 bases are a match to TRBD2. This CDR3 is built from 16 residues. Per germline, CDR1 MGHDK and CDR2 SYGVNS. V lost 5 bases, J lost 2 bases, and 5 bases stayed unmatched. The CDR3, as DNA: TGTGCCAGCAGTCCCGGGACTAGCGGGAGCCCCTACGAGCAGTACTTC. Translation gives CASSPGTSGSPYEQYF.

The chain is built from TRBV6-1 and TRBJ2-3, with 12 bases fitting TRBD2. The germline V gene has CDR1 MNHNS and CDR2 SASEGT. This CDR3 has 15 amino acids. The ends lost 2 bases at V and 4 bases at J; junction bases unmatched: 1. The CDR3 DNA sequence: TGTGCCAGCAGTGAACTAGCGGGAGGGCCAGATACGCAGTATTTT. Its translation is CASSELAGGPDTQYF.

V gene TRBV30 combines with J gene TRBJ2-7; unclear D gene. Per germline, CDR1 GTSNPN and CDR2 SVGIG (reference sequence). V shed 0 bases and J shed 7 bases, with 10 bases lying between them. The CDR3 has 12 amino acids. The CDR3 sequence is CAWSVIGSEQYF. In DNA form, the CDR3 reads TGTGCCTGGAGTGTAATTGGGTCGGAGCAGTACTTC.

The V and J genes are TRBV10-3 and TRBJ2-2; 15 bases line up with TRBD2. CDR1 ENHRY and CDR2 SYGVKD come from the germline V gene. This CDR3 is built from 17 residues. The V and J ends lost 4 bases and 2 bases, in that order; junction bases with no gene match: 2. CDR3 coding DNA: TGTGCCATCAGTGGGACTAGCGGGAGGGCCAACACCGGGGAGCTGTTTTTT. It encodes CAISGTSGRANTGELFF.

The gene calls are TRBV2 and TRBJ2-5; the D gene is possibly TRBD1 (5 bases). Germline V gene sequence: CDR1 SNHLY, CDR2 FYNNEI. The CDR3 consists of 12 residues. V was shortened by 7 bases and J by 0 bases, with 6 bases between the two germline ends. The CDR3 here is CASMGHQETQYF. CDR3 bases: TGTGCCAGCATGGGGCACCAAGAGACCCAGTACTTC. The variable domain in full, completed from reference TRBV2 and TRBJ2-5, reads EPEVTQTPSHQVTQMGQEVILRCVPISNHLYFYWYRQILGQKVEFLVSFYNNEISEKSEIFDDQFSVERPDGSNFTLKIRSTKLEDSAMYFCASMGHQETQYFGPGTRLLVL.

This chain connects TRBV19 to TRBJ2-1; D uncertain. CDR1 LNHDA and CDR2 SQIVND come from the germline V gene (reference sequence). CDR3 size: 16 residues. Between the trimmed V and J ends, which lost 3 bases and 1 base, there was a span of 13 bases. The CDR3 coding sequence is TGTGCCAGTAGTATTTCAAGAGGCTTGTCCTACAATGAGCAGTTCTTC. Encoded protein: CASSISRGLSYNEQFF.

The chain recombines TRBV7-8 with TRBJ2-7; the match to TRBD1 covers 12 bases. The CDR3 loop spans 17 amino acids. J was trimmed by 6 bases and V by 1 base; bases with no gene match: 10. Germline values: CDR1 SGHVS, CDR2 FQNEAQ. The CDR3: CASSLVAPGQGAREQYF. The DNA of the CDR3 is TGTGCCAGCAGCTTAGTAGCACCGGGACAGGGGGCGCGCGAGCAGTACTTC.

This clone showed up just once. The CDR3 is CASSPGGGADTQYF. DNA of the CDR3: TGCGCCAGCAGCCCAGGGGGCGGGGCAGATACGCAGTATTTT. The J gene is TRBJ2-3, the V gene TRBV4-3, with 8 bases lining up with TRBD1. CDR1 LGHNA and CDR2 YSLEER come from the germline V gene. V trimming: 4 bases; J trimming: 4 bases; junction bases outside the gene matches: 4. CDR3 length: 14 residues.

The genes are TRBV27 and TRBJ2-1; D is unresolved. The germline V gene encodes CDR1 MNHEY and CDR2 SMNVEV (reference sequence). V lost 1 base, J lost 3 bases, and 13 bases lay in between. CDR3 length: 16 residues. Here the CDR3 reads CASSLFTGSSYNEQFF. The CDR3 nucleotides are TGTGCCAGCAGTTTATTTACGGGTTCTAGCTACAATGAGCAGTTCTTC.

The CDR3 DNA sequence: TGTGCCACCAGTCGCACAGGGGGTACAGATACGCAGTATTTT. The encoded protein is CATSRTGGTDTQYF. V usage is TRBV15 and J usage is TRBJ2-3; 8 bases agree with TRBD1. Germline loops: CDR1 LNHNV, CDR2 YYDKDF (reference sequence). The CDR3 has 14 residues. Trimming took 6 bases from V and 3 from J; bases not matched to a gene: 5.

CDR3 DNA: TGTGCCTGGAGCGGGACGTACAATGAGCAGTTCTTC. The encoded protein is CAWSGTYNEQFF. The chain employs TRBV30 and TRBJ2-1; tentatively, D is TRBD1 or TRBD2 (5 bases each). V lost 3 bases, J lost 4 bases, and 7 bases lay in between. The length of the CDR3 is 12 residues. From germline, CDR1 is GTSNPN and CDR2 SVGIG (reference sequence).

This clone has only a few counts. The genes are TRBV30 and TRBJ1-5; maybe TRBD1 (5 bases). The CDR3 contains 14 residues. V dropped 3 bases and J dropped 2 bases, with 11 bases sitting between them. The germline gives CDR1 GTSNPN, CDR2 SVGIG (reference sequence). CDR3 residues: CAWRPTGRNQPQHF. DNA of the CDR3: TGTGCCTGGAGGCCTACAGGTCGCAATCAGCCCCAGCATTTT.

The chain recombines TRBV7-9 with TRBJ2-7; possibly TRBD1 for D (6 bases). CDR1 and CDR2 (germline): SEHNR, FQNEAQ (reference sequence). Deletions cut 5 bases from V and 2 bases from J, with 10 bases between. There are 13 residues in the CDR3. The CDR3 protein is CASSPGAPYEQYF. The CDR3 DNA follows: TGTGCCAGCAGCCCAGGGGCTCCCTACGAGCAGTACTTC.